A selection of T cell receptor beta chains follows, all from one sample in a study of post-analysis software for immune sequencing data. TCRdb passed the PCR reads through MiXCR, listing each CDR3 protein once. The data hold approximately 730,000 distinct CDR3 sequences, with around 45% observed a single time. The specimen was blood. The receptors originated from a girl between 5 and 17 years old with multiple sclerosis. CDR3s include the opening cysteine and the closing phenylalanine or tryptophan. A D gene is named only where the DNA matches it firmly. Some rows have no size entry. The others give once, few or many, or a class for an expanded clone.

CDR3: CATSRDHSYEQYF; DNA: TGTGCCACCAGCAGAGATCACTCCTACGAGCAGTACTTC; D: -; length: 13; V: TRBV15; size: -; J: TRBJ2-7
CDR3: CASSFLRDVTGELFF; DNA: TGTGCCAGCAGCTTTCTCCGGGACGTCACCGGGGAGCTGTTTTTT; D: -; length: 15; V: TRBV2; size: -; J: TRBJ2-2
CDR3: CASSLMGAGQPQHF; DNA: TGTGCCAGCAGTTTAATGGGGGCAGGTCAGCCCCAGCATTTT; D: -; length: 14; V: TRBV12-3/TRBV12-4; size: -; J: TRBJ1-5
CDR3: CASSPETSGVSNEQFF; DNA: TGTGCCAGCAGCCCCGAGACTAGCGGGGTGAGCAATGAGCAGTTCTTC; D: TRBD2; length: 16; V: TRBV7-2; size: few; J: TRBJ2-1
CDR3: CASSQDGFKGAFF; DNA: TGCGCCAGCAGCCAAGACGGATTCAAGGGAGCTTTCTTT; D: -; length: 13; V: TRBV4-3; size: -; J: TRBJ1-1
CDR3: CASSFVGLINEQFF; DNA: TGTGCCAGCAGTTTCGTGGGACTTATCAATGAGCAGTTCTTC; D: -; length: 14; V: TRBV12-3/TRBV12-4; size: -; J: TRBJ2-1
CDR3: CASSYPSGRASGETQYF; DNA: TGTGCCAGCAGCTACCCCAGCGGGAGGGCCAGCGGAGAGACCCAGTACTTC; D: TRBD2; length: 17; V: TRBV7-2; size: -; J: TRBJ2-5
CDR3: CSVDGELGTDTQYF; DNA: TGCAGCGTTGACGGGGAATTAGGCACAGATACGCAGTATTTT; D: -; length: 14; V: TRBV29-1; size: -; J: TRBJ2-3
CDR3: CASSSAGWEAFF; DNA: TGTGCCAGCAGTTCAGCCGGATGGGAAGCTTTCTTT; D: -; length: 12; V: TRBV12-3/TRBV12-4; size: -; J: TRBJ1-1
CDR3: CSVDTGESSYEQYF; DNA: TGCAGCGTGGACACAGGGGAAAGCTCCTACGAGCAGTACTTC; D: TRBD1; length: 14; V: TRBV29-1; size: -; J: TRBJ2-7
CDR3: CSARDLQRYEQYF; DNA: TGCAGTGCTAGAGATCTTCAGCGGTACGAGCAGTACTTC; D: -; length: 13; V: TRBV20-1; size: few; J: TRBJ2-7
CDR3: CASSRAPVSGSYEQYF; DNA: TGTGCCAGCAGCCGGGCCCCAGTAAGCGGGAGTTACGAGCAGTACTTC; D: TRBD2; length: 16; V: TRBV7-2; size: -; J: TRBJ2-7
CDR3: CASSEWGQSYEQYF; DNA: TGTGCCAGCAGTGAATGGGGACAGAGCTACGAGCAGTACTTC; D: TRBD1; length: 14; V: TRBV25-1; size: many; J: TRBJ2-7
CDR3: CASSVDAGSDTGELFF; DNA: TGTGCCAGCAGCGTTGATGCCGGAAGCGACACCGGGGAGCTGTTTTTT; D: -; length: 16; V: TRBV9; size: -; J: TRBJ2-2
CDR3: CASSSHGGTSGRETQYF; DNA: TGTGCCAGCAGTTCCCATGGGGGGACTAGCGGGAGGGAGACCCAGTACTTC; D: TRBD2; length: 17; V: TRBV12-3/TRBV12-4; size: -; J: TRBJ2-5
CDR3: CASSLGSVPSTDTQYF; DNA: TGCGCCAGCAGCTTGGGGTCAGTGCCTAGCACAGATACGCAGTATTTT; D: -; length: 16; V: TRBV5-1; size: -; J: TRBJ2-3
CDR3: CASSESGLAASYEQYF; DNA: TGTGCCAGCAGTGAAAGCGGGCTAGCGGCTTCCTACGAGCAGTACTTC; D: TRBD2; length: 16; V: TRBV6-1; size: -; J: TRBJ2-7
CDR3: CASSHRGGDIQYF; DNA: TGTGCCAGCAGCCACAGGGGAGGAGACATTCAGTACTTC; D: -; length: 13; V: TRBV28; size: -; J: TRBJ2-4
CDR3: CASTTLAALGGPRDTQYF; DNA: TGTGCCAGCACTACACTGGCGGCTTTAGGAGGCCCCCGAGATACGCAGTATTTT; D: -; length: 18; V: TRBV6-2/TRBV6-3; size: -; J: TRBJ2-3
CDR3: CASSLAPGDAEAFF; DNA: TGTGCCAGCAGCTTAGCCCCGGGGGATGCTGAAGCTTTCTTT; D: -; length: 14; V: TRBV7-6; size: -; J: TRBJ1-1
CDR3: CATSRDLITGTTYEQYF; DNA: TGTGCCACCAGCAGAGATCTTATTACCGGGACGACCTACGAGCAGTACTTC; D: -; length: 17; V: TRBV15; size: few; J: TRBJ2-7
CDR3: CSASGDRSTEAFF; DNA: TGCAGTGCGAGTGGGGACAGGTCCACTGAAGCTTTCTTT; D: TRBD1; length: 13; V: TRBV20-1; size: -; J: TRBJ1-1